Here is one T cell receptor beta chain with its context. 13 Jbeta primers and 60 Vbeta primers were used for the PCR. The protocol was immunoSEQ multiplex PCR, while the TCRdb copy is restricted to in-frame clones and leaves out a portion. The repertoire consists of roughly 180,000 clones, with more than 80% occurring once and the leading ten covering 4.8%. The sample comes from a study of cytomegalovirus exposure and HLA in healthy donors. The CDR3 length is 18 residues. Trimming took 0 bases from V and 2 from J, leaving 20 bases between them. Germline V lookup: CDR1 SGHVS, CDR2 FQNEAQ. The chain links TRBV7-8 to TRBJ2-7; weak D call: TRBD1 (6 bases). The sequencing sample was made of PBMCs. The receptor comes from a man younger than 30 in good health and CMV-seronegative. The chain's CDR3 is CASSLAFVRGSSTYEQYF. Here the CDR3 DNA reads TGTGCCAGCAGCTTAGCGTTTGTGAGGGGGTCGTCAACCTACGAGCAGTACTTC.